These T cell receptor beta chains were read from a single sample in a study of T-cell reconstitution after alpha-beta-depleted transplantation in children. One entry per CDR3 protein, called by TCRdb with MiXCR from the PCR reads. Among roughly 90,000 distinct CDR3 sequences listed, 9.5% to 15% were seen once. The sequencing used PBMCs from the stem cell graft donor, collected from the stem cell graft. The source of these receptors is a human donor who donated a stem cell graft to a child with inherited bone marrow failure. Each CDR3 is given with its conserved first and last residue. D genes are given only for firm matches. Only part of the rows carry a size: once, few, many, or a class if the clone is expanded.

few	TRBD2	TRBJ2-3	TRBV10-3	CALGTSGRSSVTDTQYF	TGTGCCCTCGGGACTAGCGGGAGGAGCAGTGTGACGGATACGCAGTATTTT
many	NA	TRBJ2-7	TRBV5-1	CASSPNAGREQYF	TGCGCCAGCAGCCCCAACGCGGGTCGGGAGCAGTACTTC
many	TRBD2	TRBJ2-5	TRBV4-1	CASSERKFSGRIGETQYF	TGCGCCAGCAGCGAAAGAAAGTTCAGCGGGAGGATTGGAGAGACCCAGTACTTC
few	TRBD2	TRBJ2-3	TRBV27	CASSSRGLAGTDTQYF	TGTGCCAGCAGCTCTAGGGGACTAGCGGGGACAGATACGCAGTATTTT
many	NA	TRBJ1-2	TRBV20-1	CSAPRPDYGYTF	TGCAGTGCCCCCAGGCCGGATTATGGCTACACCTTC
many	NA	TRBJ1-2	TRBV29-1	CSAAPGSDGYTF	TGCAGCGCCGCCCCAGGGTCAGACGGCTACACCTTC
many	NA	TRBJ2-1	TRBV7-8	CASSPLDFAYNEQFF	TGTGCCAGCAGCCCTCTGGATTTCGCCTACAATGAGCAGTTCTTC
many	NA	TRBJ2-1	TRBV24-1	CATSNPGTPRNEQFF	TGTGCCACCAGCAACCCCGGGACTCCCCGCAATGAGCAGTTCTTC
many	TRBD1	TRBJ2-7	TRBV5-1	CASSYETGATYEQYF	TGCGCCAGCAGCTACGAGACAGGGGCAACCTACGAGCAGTACTTC
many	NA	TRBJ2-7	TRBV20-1	CSASAPTGGYEQYF	TGCAGTGCTAGCGCCCCTACCGGAGGGTACGAGCAGTACTTC
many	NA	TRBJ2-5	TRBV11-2	CASSLIVAGEETQYF	TGTGCCAGCAGCTTAATAGTAGCAGGGGAAGAGACCCAGTACTTC
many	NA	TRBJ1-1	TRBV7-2	CASSLQGPTEAFF	TGTGCCAGCAGCTTACAGGGTCCCACTGAAGCTTTCTTT
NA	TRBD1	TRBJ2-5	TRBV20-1	CSATRTGLETQYF	TGCAGTGCTACTAGGACAGGGTTAGAGACCCAGTACTTC
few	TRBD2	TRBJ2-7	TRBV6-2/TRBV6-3	CASSYSLLAGGPSSYEQYF	TGTGCCAGCAGTTACTCCCTACTAGCGGGGGGGCCGAGCTCCTACGAGCAGTACTTC
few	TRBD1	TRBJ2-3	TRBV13	CASSLLQGSTDTQYF	TGTGCCAGCAGCTTACTACAGGGGAGTACAGATACGCAGTATTTT
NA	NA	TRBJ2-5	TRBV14	CASSQIDGGTQYF	TGTGCCAGCAGCCAAATCGACGGCGGGACCCAGTACTTC
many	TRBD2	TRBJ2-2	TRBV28	CASRPSGRAGGGELFF	TGTGCCAGCAGACCAAGCGGGAGGGCTGGAGGCGGGGAGCTGTTTTTT
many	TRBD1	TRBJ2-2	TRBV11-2	CASSLIQGATGELFF	TGTGCCAGCAGCTTAATCCAGGGGGCGACCGGGGAGCTGTTTTTT
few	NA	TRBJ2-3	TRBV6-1	CASSDMGVEDTQYF	TGTGCCAGCAGTGATATGGGGGTTGAAGATACGCAGTATTTT
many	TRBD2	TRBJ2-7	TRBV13	CASSTVAGGSYEQYF	TGTGCCAGCAGCACCGTGGCGGGAGGGTCCTACGAGCAGTACTTC
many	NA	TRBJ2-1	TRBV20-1	CSVAWAYNEQFF	TGCAGTGTAGCGTGGGCCTACAATGAGCAGTTCTTC
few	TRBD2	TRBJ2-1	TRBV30	CAWTPGTSGYNEQFF	TGTGCCTGGACTCCTGGGACTAGCGGCTACAATGAGCAGTTCTTC
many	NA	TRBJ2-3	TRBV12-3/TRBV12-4	CASSSQQGTDTQYF	TGTGCCAGCAGTTCTCAACAGGGCACAGATACGCAGTATTTT
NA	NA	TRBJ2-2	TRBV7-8	CASSFPGELFF	TGTGCCAGCAGCTTCCCCGGGGAGCTGTTTTTT
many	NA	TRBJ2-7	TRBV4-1	CASSQVSGTLTYEQYF	TGCGCCAGCAGCCAAGTCTCCGGGACACTCACTTACGAGCAGTACTTC
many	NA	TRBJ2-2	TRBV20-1	CSASDFGITGELFF	TGCAGTGCTTCCGACTTCGGGATCACCGGGGAGCTGTTTTTT
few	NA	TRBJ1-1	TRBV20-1	CSAIKQTGHTEAFF	TGCAGTGCTATTAAACAGACAGGTCACACTGAAGCTTTCTTT
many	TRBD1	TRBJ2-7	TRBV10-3	CAISTLDREEQYF	TGTGCCATCAGTACCTTAGACAGGGAAGAGCAGTACTTC